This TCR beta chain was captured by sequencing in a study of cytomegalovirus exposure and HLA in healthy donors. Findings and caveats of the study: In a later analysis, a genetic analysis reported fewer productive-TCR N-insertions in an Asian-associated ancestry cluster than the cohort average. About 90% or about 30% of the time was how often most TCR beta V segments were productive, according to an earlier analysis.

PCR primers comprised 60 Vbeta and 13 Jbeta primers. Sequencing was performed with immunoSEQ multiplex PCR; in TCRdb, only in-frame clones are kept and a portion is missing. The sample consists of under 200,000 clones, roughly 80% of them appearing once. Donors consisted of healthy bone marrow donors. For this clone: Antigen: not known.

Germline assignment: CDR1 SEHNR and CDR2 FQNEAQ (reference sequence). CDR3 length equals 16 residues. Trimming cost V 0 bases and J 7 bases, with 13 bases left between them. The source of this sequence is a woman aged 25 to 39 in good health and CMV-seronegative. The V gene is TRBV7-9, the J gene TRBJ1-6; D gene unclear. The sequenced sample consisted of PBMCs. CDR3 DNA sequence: TGTGCCAGCAGCTTAGCGGCAGGTGTTAACAATTCACCCCTCCACTTT. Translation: CASSLAAGVNNSPLHF.